This T cell receptor beta chain was identified during a study of shared clonotypes between healthy human individuals. Study details: CD4 naive and memory got three plates each, CD8 naive two, CD8 memory one. Study results and limitations: Rarefaction analysis demonstrated incomplete sorted-subset sequencing notwithstanding large depth. The study generally estimated greater richness for naive than memory subsets. Investigators collected only blood, and repertoires in tissues likely differ.

Per germline, CDR1 MNHNS and CDR2 SASEGT. Trimming removed 3 bases from V and 0 bases from J, with 15 bases in between. The CDR3 has 17 residues. A note on this clone: The target antigen is unknown.

Sequenced by immunoSEQ multiplex PCR; TCRdb stores in-frame clones only, minus some. In the table there are millions of clones, just over 90% of which are singletons. The sample was naive CD4+ T cells sorted from blood. Subset specified: CD45RA+ positively selected. The chain links TRBV6-1 to TRBJ2-1; tentative D call: TRBD2 (5 bases). The sequence came from a man aged 18 to 35 in good health. The CDR3 DNA reads TGTGCCAGCAGTGACTTTAGAGGGTCCAGCTCCTACAATGAGCAGTTCTTC. Protein: CASSDFRGSSSYNEQFF.